One sample yielded the 4 T cell receptor beta chains listed below, sequenced in a study of T cells after yellow fever vaccination. TCRdb re-analysed the 5' RACE reads in MiXCR, keeping a single row per CDR3 protein. In the table there are 350,000 or so distinct CDR3 sequences, roughly 8% of which are singletons. This material consisted of PBMCs, taken about 49 days after the first yellow fever vaccination. These receptors originate from a man aged 18 to 29 who received the YFV17D yellow fever vaccine.

This clonotype has ten or more counts. The V and J genes are TRBV11-2 and TRBJ1-4; D call uncertain. This CDR3 contains 17 residues. Germline assignment: CDR1 SGHAT and CDR2 FQNNGV. The germline V and J ends were trimmed by 1 base and 0 bases, with 12 bases remaining between them. The CDR3 nucleotides are TGTGCCAGCAGCTTAGTGGTACCGGGCGCAACTAATGAAAAACTGTTTTTT. Translation: CASSLVVPGATNEKLFF.

This clonotype was counted at least ten times. This chain uses TRBV28 with TRBJ2-7, with 9 bases matching TRBD1. This CDR3 has 16 amino acids. With V trimmed by 5 bases and J by 0 bases, 8 bases remained unmatched. CDR1 and CDR2 from the germline V gene are MDHEN and SYDVKM. CDR3 region: CASSPLDRGRSYEQYV. As DNA, the CDR3 is TGTGCCAGCAGTCCTTTGGACAGGGGACGCTCCTACGAGCAGTACGTC.

This clonotype was observed at least ten times. V usage is TRBV7-6 and J usage is TRBJ2-7; TRBD1 matches 7 bases. The CDR3 is 15 residues long. The ends lost 5 bases at V and 3 bases at J; junction bases unmatched: 10. Germline V gene lookup returns CDR1 SGHVS and CDR2 FNYEAQ. Written as DNA, the CDR3 is TGTGCCAGCAGCCGTAATCTCGGGACAGACTACGAGCAGTACTTC. Amino acid sequence: CASSRNLGTDYEQYF.

This clonotype was detected ten times or more. The rearrangement links TRBV12-3 or TRBV12-4 to TRBJ1-6; possible D gene TRBD1, 5 bases. This CDR3 comprises 15 residues. V lost 3 bases and J 10 bases, leaving 16 bases between the germline ends. In DNA, the CDR3 is TGTGCCAGCAGTTTTAGGGGTTTGCTCGGATCACCCCTCCACTTT. Its protein product is CASSFRGLLGSPLHF.